The rows below give T cell receptor beta chains drawn from one sample of a study of blood T cells in healthy people across ages. TCRdb reprocessed the 5' RACE reads via MiXCR and lists one record per CDR3 protein. Among some 780,000 distinct CDR3 sequences, 56% were seen once, and the ten largest hold around 24%. The sample comprised blood. These receptor sequences come from a man in his forties in good health. CDR3s include the opening cysteine and the closing phenylalanine or tryptophan. D genes are given only for firm matches. A clone size is listed for some rows: how often the clone was seen (once, few, many), or a class if it is expanded.

J gene	V gene	clone size	D gene	CDR3 DNA	CDR3 protein
TRBJ2-4	TRBV28	.	TRBD1	TGTGCCAGCAGATCAGGGGGACCGCAGTACTTC	CASRSGGPQYF
TRBJ1-2	TRBV12-3/TRBV12-4	many	.	TGTGCCAGCAGTTTAGGTGGTGGGCATGAAGGCTACACCTTC	CASSLGGGHEGYTF
TRBJ2-3	TRBV28	.	.	TGTGCCAGCAAACACAGGAGAGGAAATACGCAGTATTTT	CASKHRRGNTQYF
TRBJ1-1	TRBV5-1	.	.	TGCGCCAGCAGCTTGGCCGGATCGGCGGGAGCTTTCTTT	CASSLAGSAGAFF
TRBJ1-1	TRBV12-3/TRBV12-4	.	.	TGTGCCAGCATATCGACTGAGAACACTGAAGCTTTCTTT	CASISTENTEAFF
TRBJ1-2	TRBV7-2	.	TRBD1	TGTGCCAGCAGCTTAGATGGGACAGCTACTAACTATGGCTACACCTTC	CASSLDGTATNYGYTF
TRBJ1-4	TRBV12-3/TRBV12-4	.	TRBD1	TGTGCCAGCAGGAGACAGGGAGGGGGTAATGAAAAACTGTTTTTT	CASRRQGGGNEKLFF
TRBJ1-1	TRBV25-1	.	.	TGTGCCAGCAGTGACCTACAGGAAGGAGGGGACACTGAAGCTTTCTTT	CASSDLQEGGDTEAFF
TRBJ2-5	TRBV29-1	few	.	TGCAGCGTTGCTATAGGCGTGGAGACCCAGTACTTC	CSVAIGVETQYF
TRBJ2-3	TRBV20-1	.	.	TGCAGTGCTAGAGATCAAGTTACAGATACGCAGTATTTT	CSARDQVTDTQYF
TRBJ2-1	TRBV7-2	few	.	TGTGCCAGCAGCTTATTTTACCGTCCACCGTTCGGTGAGCAGTTCTTC	CASSLFYRPPFGEQFF
TRBJ2-5	TRBV7-2	.	TRBD1	TGTGCCAGCAGCCCTAGGACAGGGAAGGAGACCCAGTACTTC	CASSPRTGKETQYF
TRBJ1-1	TRBV20-1	.	.	TGCAGTGCTAGTTTTATCACTGAAGCTTTCTTT	CSASFITEAFF
TRBJ2-7	TRBV18	.	TRBD2	TGTGCCAGCTCACCATCCGGGACTAGCGGGAACGAGCAGTACTTC	CASSPSGTSGNEQYF
TRBJ2-7	TRBV20-1	.	TRBD2	TGCAGTGCTACAAAGCGGGGACGCCCCTACGAGCAGTACTTC	CSATKRGRPYEQYF
TRBJ1-5	TRBV7-2	.	.	TGTGCCAGCAGCTTGGGGACGCTTGGCCGTGAGCCCCAGCATTTT	CASSLGTLGREPQHF
TRBJ2-3	TRBV4-2	.	.	TGTGCCAGCAGCCAAGATCGGGGCGGGACCAACACAGATACGCAGTATTTT	CASSQDRGGTNTDTQYF
TRBJ2-7	TRBV6-1	.	.	TGTGCCAGCAGAGGGTCGTCCCACGAGCAGTACTTC	CASRGSSHEQYF
TRBJ2-3	TRBV10-3	.	TRBD2	TGTGCCATCAGTGAGTCGGGACGTGGGACTAGCGGGGGCACAGATACGCAGTATTTT	CAISESGRGTSGGTDTQYF
TRBJ1-5	TRBV27	.	.	TGTGCCAGCAGTTCCTTAGATCAGCCCCAGCATTTT	CASSSLDQPQHF
TRBJ2-2	TRBV5-1	.	.	TGCGCCAGCGGGAAGGGGACGATTATCGGGGAGCTGTTTTTT	CASGKGTIIGELFF
TRBJ2-3	TRBV3-1	few	.	TGTGCCAGCAGCCAAGTGCGGGGATATACGCAGTATTTT	CASSQVRGYTQYF
TRBJ1-4	TRBV25-1	many	.	TGTGCCAGCAGTGTCCCCGGGCGAGGGGAAAAACTGTTTTTT	CASSVPGRGEKLFF
TRBJ1-5	TRBV6-5	few	.	TGTGCCAGCAGCCCAGACACGTATCAGCCCCAGCATTTT	CASSPDTYQPQHF
TRBJ2-5	TRBV3-1	.	TRBD2	TGTGCCAGCAGCCCCTTAGCGGGGGATGTACGAGAGACCCAGTACTTC	CASSPLAGDVRETQYF
TRBJ1-4	TRBV2	.	TRBD1	TGTGCCAGCAGAGCCCGACAGGGAGGTAATGAAAAACTGTTTTTT	CASRARQGGNEKLFF
TRBJ2-7	TRBV28	few	TRBD2	TGTGCCACCAACGACCTAGCGGGAGTTTACGAGCAGTACTTC	CATNDLAGVYEQYF
TRBJ2-1	TRBV5-1	few	TRBD2	TGCGCCAGCAGCTTGGAGGTTTGGGACGGGGGGGGAATCTACAATGAGCAGTTCTTC	CASSLEVWDGGGIYNEQFF
TRBJ2-4	TRBV15	.	TRBD1	TGTGCCACCAGCATAGGACAGGGGACCCAGCAGTACTTC	CATSIGQGTQQYF
TRBJ2-3	TRBV20-1	.	.	TGCAGTGCTAGGGGAACTCAGAGCAGCCCAGATACGCAGTATTTT	CSARGTQSSPDTQYF
TRBJ2-7	TRBV12-3/TRBV12-4	few	TRBD2	TGTGCCAGCAGTCGACTAGCGGGAGGGAGGACCTCCCAGTACTTC	CASSRLAGGRTSQYF
TRBJ2-1	TRBV4-2	.	TRBD2	TGTGCCAGCAGCCAAGATTTTTCAGCTAGCGGGCTCAATGAGCAGTTCTTC	CASSQDFSASGLNEQFF
TRBJ2-7	TRBV29-1	once	.	TGCAGCGTTGAAGAAGGACGCTACGAGCAGTACTTC	CSVEEGRYEQYF
TRBJ2-5	TRBV7-2	.	.	TGTGCCAGCAGCTTAAGGTCGACCCTTATTGGAGAGACCCAGTACTTC	CASSLRSTLIGETQYF
TRBJ2-5	TRBV4-1	many	.	TGCGCCAGCAGCCAAGTGGACAGCCAAGAGACCCAGTACTTC	CASSQVDSQETQYF
TRBJ1-2	TRBV27	.	.	TGTGCCAGCAGTTTAAACCAGGGCTATGGCTACACCTTC	CASSLNQGYGYTF
TRBJ1-1	TRBV4-2	few	.	TGTGCCAGCAGCCGGGACCTTATGAACACTGAAGCTTTCTTT	CASSRDLMNTEAFF
TRBJ1-2	TRBV6-2/TRBV6-3	.	TRBD1	TGTGCCAGCAGTCCGCGGACAGGGGGCGCTTACGGCTACACCTTC	CASSPRTGGAYGYTF
TRBJ1-1	TRBV7-2	.	TRBD1	TGTGCCAGCAGCACAAAACAGGGGCGGAGTGGGGAAGCTTTCTTT	CASSTKQGRSGEAFF
TRBJ2-5	TRBV6-2/TRBV6-3	few	TRBD2	TGTGCCAGCTGCAAACTAGCGCGGTCGGAGACCCAGTACTTC	CASCKLARSETQYF
TRBJ2-5	TRBV29-1	few	TRBD1	TGCAGCAGTACTAGGACAGGGGCGAAAGAGACCCAGTACTTC	CSSTRTGAKETQYF
TRBJ2-1	TRBV5-1	many	.	TGCGCCAGCAGCTTTGGGGCAGCCGGGGGCAATGAGCAGTTCTTC	CASSFGAAGGNEQFF
TRBJ2-1	TRBV7-9	.	TRBD2	TGTGCCAGCAGCCCGAAGGCTAGCGGGGGGGTTGACTACAATGAGCAGTTCTTC	CASSPKASGGVDYNEQFF
TRBJ2-3	TRBV20-1	.	TRBD1	TGCAGTGCTAGACAGGGGGCCACAGATACGCAGTATTTT	CSARQGATDTQYF
TRBJ2-5	TRBV4-1	many	TRBD2	TGCGCCAGCAGCCAAGATGTCCCCTGGACTAGCGGGATATACAATGAGCAGTACTTC	CASSQDVPWTSGIYNEQYF
TRBJ2-1	TRBV7-2	.	.	TGTGCCAGCAGCTTGGGACTCCCCACCAGATACAATGAGCAGTTCTTC	CASSLGLPTRYNEQFF
TRBJ1-5	TRBV7-9	few	.	TGTGCCAGCAGCCGCGAGCTCGATCAGCCCCAGCATTTT	CASSRELDQPQHF
TRBJ1-6	TRBV6-2/TRBV6-3	.	.	TGTGCCAGCAGTTACTTCCGCTTGTTTTCACCCCTCCACTTT	CASSYFRLFSPLHF
TRBJ1-2	TRBV6-5	.	.	TGTGCCAGCAGAAAACAGACGAACTATGGCTACACCTTC	CASRKQTNYGYTF
TRBJ2-3	TRBV28	.	.	TGTGCCAGCAGTTCCCCTCGGGTAGCGGGCACAGATACGCAGTATTTT	CASSSPRVAGTDTQYF
TRBJ2-3	TRBV28	once	TRBD1	TGTGCCAGCAGTATGCCCGGGACAGGGGGCGATACGCAGTATTTT	CASSMPGTGGDTQYF
TRBJ2-3	TRBV4-3	.	.	TGCGCCAGCAGCCTCGAACGGGGGGAGGGGGCAGATACGCAGTATTTT	CASSLERGEGADTQYF
TRBJ2-3	TRBV9	few	TRBD2	TGTGCCAGCAGCGACCGGACTAGCGGCGGGCACACAGATACGCAGTATTTT	CASSDRTSGGHTDTQYF